This TCR beta chain was profiled in a study of CD8 T cells in ankylosing spondylitis. Quantitative barcoded 5'-RACE was used to prepare TCR beta libraries. MiXCR was run by TCRdb on the 5' RACE reads, yielding one entry per CDR3 protein. The sample records about 240,000 distinct CDR3 sequences, around 9.2% being singletons. Findings and caveats of the study: Earlier studies detected some motif variants in reactive arthritis synovial fluid and blood. Significant enrichment of disease-linked clones was reportedly seen in matched ankylosing spondylitis synovial fluid. A TCR beta motif of fewer than ten highly homologous variants appeared characteristic of ankylosing spondylitis blood.

This CDR3 region has 15 residues. Germline V CDR1 and CDR2: SGHVS, FQNEAQ. J gave up 8 bases and V 0 bases, and 7 bases lay outside the gene matches. This clonotype was observed many times. Its antigen is undetermined. This chain links TRBV7-8 with TRBJ2-1; 7 bases are shared with TRBD2. The sequenced sample was blood, either unsorted or a sorted T cell fraction (not recorded which). The receptor was isolated from a male donor with ankylosing spondylitis or in good health (not recorded which). The CDR3 here is CASSLAGRAIDEQFF. The CDR3 DNA follows: TGTGCCAGCAGCTTAGCAGGGAGGGCCATCGATGAGCAGTTCTTC.